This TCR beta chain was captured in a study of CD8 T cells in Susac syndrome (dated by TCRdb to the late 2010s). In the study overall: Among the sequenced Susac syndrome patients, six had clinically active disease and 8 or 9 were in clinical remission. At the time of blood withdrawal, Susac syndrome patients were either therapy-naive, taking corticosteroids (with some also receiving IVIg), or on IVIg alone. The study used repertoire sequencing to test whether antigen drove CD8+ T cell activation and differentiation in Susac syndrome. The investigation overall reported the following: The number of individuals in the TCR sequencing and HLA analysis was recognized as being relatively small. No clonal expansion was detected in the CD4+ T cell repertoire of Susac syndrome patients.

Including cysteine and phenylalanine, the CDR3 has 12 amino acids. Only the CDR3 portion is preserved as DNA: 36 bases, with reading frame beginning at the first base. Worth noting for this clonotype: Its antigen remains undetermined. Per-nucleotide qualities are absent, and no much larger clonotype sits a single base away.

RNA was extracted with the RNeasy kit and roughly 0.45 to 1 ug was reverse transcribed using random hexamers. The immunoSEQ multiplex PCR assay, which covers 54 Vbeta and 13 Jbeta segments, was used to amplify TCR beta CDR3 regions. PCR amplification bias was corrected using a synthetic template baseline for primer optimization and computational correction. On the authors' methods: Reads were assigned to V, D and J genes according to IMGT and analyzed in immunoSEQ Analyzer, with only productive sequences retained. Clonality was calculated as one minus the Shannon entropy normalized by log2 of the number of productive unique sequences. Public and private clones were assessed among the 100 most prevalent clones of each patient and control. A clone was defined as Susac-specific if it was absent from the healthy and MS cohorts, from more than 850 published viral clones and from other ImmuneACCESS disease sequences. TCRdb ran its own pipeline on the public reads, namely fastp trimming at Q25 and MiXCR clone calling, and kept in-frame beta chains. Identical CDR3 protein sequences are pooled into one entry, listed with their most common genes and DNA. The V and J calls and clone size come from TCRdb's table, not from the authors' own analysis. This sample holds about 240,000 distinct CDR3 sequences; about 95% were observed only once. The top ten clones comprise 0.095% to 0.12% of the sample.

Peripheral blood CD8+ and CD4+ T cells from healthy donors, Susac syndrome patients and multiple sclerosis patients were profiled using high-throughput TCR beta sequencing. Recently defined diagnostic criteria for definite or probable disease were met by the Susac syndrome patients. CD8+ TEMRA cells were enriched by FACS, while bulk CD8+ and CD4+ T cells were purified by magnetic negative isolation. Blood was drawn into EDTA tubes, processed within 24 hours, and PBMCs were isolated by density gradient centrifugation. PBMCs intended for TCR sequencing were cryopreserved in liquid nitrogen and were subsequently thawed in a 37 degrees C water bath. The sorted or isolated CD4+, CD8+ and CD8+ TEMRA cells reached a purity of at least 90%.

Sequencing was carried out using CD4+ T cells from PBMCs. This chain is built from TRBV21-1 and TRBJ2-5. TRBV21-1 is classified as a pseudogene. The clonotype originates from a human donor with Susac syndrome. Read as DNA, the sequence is TGTGCCAGCAGCGGGGTTTGCCCAACCCAGTACTTC. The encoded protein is CASSGVCPTQYF.